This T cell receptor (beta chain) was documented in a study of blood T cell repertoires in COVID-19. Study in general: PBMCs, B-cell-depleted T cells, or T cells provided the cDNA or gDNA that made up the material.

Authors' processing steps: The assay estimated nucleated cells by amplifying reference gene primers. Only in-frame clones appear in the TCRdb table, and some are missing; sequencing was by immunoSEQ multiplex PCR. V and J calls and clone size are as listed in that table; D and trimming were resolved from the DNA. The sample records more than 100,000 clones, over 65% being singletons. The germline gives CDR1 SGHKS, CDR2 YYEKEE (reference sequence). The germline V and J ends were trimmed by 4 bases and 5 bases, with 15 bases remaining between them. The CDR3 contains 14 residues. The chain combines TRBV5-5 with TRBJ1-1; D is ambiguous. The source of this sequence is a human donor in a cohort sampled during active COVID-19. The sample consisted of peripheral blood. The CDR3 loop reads CASSPQEVWTEAFF. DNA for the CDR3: TGTGCCAGCAGCCCCCAGGAGGTTTGGACTGAAGCTTTCTTT.